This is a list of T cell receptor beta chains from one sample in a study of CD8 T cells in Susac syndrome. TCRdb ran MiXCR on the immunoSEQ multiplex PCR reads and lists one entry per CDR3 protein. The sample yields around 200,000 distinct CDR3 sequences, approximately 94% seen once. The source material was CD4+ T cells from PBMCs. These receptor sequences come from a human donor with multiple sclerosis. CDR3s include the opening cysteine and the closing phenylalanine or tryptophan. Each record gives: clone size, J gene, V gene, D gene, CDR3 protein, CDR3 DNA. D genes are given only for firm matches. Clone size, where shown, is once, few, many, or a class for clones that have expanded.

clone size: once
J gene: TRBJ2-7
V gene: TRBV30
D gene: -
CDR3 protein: CAWSVIFGQKYF
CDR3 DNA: TGTGCCTGGAGTGTAATTTTCGGACAGAAGTACTTC

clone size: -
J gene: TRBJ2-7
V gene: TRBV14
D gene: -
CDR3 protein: CASSPGHDEQYF
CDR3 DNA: TGTGCCAGCAGCCCCGGACATGACGAGCAGTACTTC

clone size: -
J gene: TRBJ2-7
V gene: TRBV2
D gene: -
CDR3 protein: CASLGASEQYF
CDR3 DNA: TGTGCCAGCCTGGGAGCCTCCGAGCAGTACTTC

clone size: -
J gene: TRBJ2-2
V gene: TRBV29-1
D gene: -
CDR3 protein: CSVARGTYTGELFF
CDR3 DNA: TGCAGCGTTGCCAGGGGTACCTACACCGGGGAGCTGTTTTTT

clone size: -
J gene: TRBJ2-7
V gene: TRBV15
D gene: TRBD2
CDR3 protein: CATSRDRGGRSYEQYF
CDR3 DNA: TGTGCCACCAGCAGAGATCGCGGGGGGAGGTCCTACGAGCAGTACTTC

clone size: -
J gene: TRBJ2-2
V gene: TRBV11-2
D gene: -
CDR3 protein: CASSPLVRNTGELFF
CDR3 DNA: TGTGCCAGCAGCCCACTGGTGCGTAACACCGGGGAGCTGTTTTTT

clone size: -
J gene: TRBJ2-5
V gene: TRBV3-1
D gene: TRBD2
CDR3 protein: CASRVGGGGETQYF
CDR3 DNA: TGTGCCAGCAGGGTTGGCGGGGGAGGAGAGACCCAGTACTTC

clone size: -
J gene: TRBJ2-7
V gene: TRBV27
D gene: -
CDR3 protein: CASSPWSSYEQYF
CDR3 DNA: TGTGCCAGCAGCCCCTGGAGCTCCTACGAGCAGTACTTC

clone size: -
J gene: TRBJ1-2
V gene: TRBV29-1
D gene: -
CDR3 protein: CSVLGGANYGYTF
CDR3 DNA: TGCAGCGTCCTAGGGGGGGCTAACTATGGCTACACCTTC

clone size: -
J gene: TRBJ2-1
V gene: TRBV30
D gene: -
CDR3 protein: CAWSPGGYNEQFF
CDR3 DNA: TGTGCCTGGAGTCCTGGCGGATACAATGAGCAGTTCTTC

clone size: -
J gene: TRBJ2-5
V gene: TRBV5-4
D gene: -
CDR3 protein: CASSLGGDETQYF
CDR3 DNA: TGTGCCAGCAGCTTAGGAGGGGACGAGACCCAGTACTTC

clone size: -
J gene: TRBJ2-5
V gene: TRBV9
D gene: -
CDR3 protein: CASSVYGEETQYF
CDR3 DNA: TGTGCCAGCAGCGTATACGGGGAAGAGACCCAGTACTTC

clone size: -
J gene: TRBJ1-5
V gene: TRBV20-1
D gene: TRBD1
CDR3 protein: CSASPGTGSNQPQHF
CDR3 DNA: TGCAGTGCTAGTCCCGGGACAGGGAGCAATCAGCCCCAGCATTTT

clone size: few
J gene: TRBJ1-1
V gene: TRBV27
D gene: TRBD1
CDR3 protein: CASSLNRGTEAFF
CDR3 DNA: TGTGCCAGCAGTTTAAACAGGGGCACTGAAGCTTTCTTT

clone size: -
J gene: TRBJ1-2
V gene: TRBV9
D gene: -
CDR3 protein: CASSVTPNQGGYTF
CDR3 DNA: TGTGCCAGCAGCGTAACCCCCAACCAGGGCGGCTACACCTTC

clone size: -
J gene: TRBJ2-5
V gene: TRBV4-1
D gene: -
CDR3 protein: CASSQGVGAQETQYF
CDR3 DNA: TGCGCCAGCAGCCAAGGGGTCGGGGCCCAAGAGACCCAGTACTTC

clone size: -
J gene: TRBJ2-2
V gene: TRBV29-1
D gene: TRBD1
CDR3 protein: CSVGDRATGELFF
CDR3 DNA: TGCAGCGTCGGGGACAGGGCCACCGGGGAGCTGTTTTTT

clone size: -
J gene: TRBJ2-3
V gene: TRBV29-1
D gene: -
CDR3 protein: CSVSGTPTSTDTQYF
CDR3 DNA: TGCAGCGTCTCCGGGACACCCACTAGCACAGATACGCAGTATTTT

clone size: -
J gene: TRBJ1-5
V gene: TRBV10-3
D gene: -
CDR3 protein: CAISDDRSDNQPQHF
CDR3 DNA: TGTGCCATCAGTGACGACAGGTCGGACAATCAGCCCCAGCATTTT

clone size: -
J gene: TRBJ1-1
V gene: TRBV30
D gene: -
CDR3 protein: CAWSVGGGYLNTEAFF
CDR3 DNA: TGTGCCTGGAGTGTAGGAGGCGGCTATCTGAACACTGAAGCTTTCTTT

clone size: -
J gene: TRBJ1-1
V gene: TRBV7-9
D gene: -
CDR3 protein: CASSERAFF
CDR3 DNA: TGTGCCAGCAGCGAACGGGCTTTCTTT

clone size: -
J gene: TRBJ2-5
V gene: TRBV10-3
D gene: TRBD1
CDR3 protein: CAISEGQGGTQYF
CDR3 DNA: TGTGCCATCAGTGAGGGACAGGGCGGGACCCAGTACTTC

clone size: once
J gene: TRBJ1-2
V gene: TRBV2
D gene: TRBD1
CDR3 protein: CASRGQAPNYGYTF
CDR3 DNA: TGTGCCAGCCGGGGACAGGCTCCTAACTATGGCTACACCTTC

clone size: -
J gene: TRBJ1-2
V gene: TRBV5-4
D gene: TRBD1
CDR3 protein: CASSSDRAYGYTF
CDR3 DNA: TGTGCCAGCAGCTCGGACAGGGCTTATGGCTACACCTTC

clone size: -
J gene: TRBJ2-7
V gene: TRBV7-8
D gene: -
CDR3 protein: CASSLQSSYEQYF
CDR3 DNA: TGTGCCAGCAGCTTACAGTCCTCCTACGAGCAGTACTTC

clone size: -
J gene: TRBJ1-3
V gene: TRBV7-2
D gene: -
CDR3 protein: CASSLVVGGNTIYF
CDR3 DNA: TGTGCCAGCAGCTTAGTCGTGGGTGGAAACACCATATATTTT

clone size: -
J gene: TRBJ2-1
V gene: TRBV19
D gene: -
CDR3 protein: CASKKSGIGNEQFF
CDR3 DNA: TGTGCCAGTAAGAAGTCGGGGATAGGCAATGAGCAGTTCTTC

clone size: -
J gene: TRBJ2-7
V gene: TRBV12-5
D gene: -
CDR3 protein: CASGSGTKDEQYF
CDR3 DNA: TGTGCTAGTGGTTCGGGTACGAAGGACGAGCAGTACTTC

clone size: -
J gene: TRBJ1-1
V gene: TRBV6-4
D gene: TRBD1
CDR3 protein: CASREQGDTEAFF
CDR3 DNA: TGTGCCAGCAGGGAACAGGGGGACACTGAAGCTTTCTTT